The rows below give T cell receptor beta chains drawn from one sample of a study of early T cells in non-severe SARS-CoV-2 infection. TCRdb itself ran the 5' RACE reads through MiXCR, one entry per CDR3 protein. The sample includes tens of thousands of distinct CDR3 sequences, over 3.5% of them seen just once. The specimen was whole blood. All receptors derive from an adult who was a healthcare worker with PCR-confirmed SARS-CoV-2 infection or an uninfected control (not recorded which). Both conserved end residues are part of each CDR3. The order of the fields is V gene, clone size, CDR3 protein. Some rows have no size entry. The others give once, few or many, or a class for an expanded clone.

>TRBV29-1|few
CSVARGSANEQFF
>TRBV28|many
CASSSREWYNEQFF
>TRBV27|many
CASRDLTTVYNEQFF
>TRBV5-1|.
CASELGQGAYEQYF
>TRBV12-3/TRBV12-4|many
CASSLGTNEKLFF
>TRBV6-2/TRBV6-3|many
CASSHLSSTANYGYTF
>TRBV20-1|few
CSASSSGNTIYF
>TRBV7-6|many
CASSSFEAGVRDTQYF
>TRBV20-1|many
CSALERGISETQYF
>TRBV28|many
CASSLTGLREKLFF
>TRBV18|many
CASSPGGTSRGNEQFF
>TRBV9|many
CASSTSGRATDTQYF
>TRBV5-8|many
CASSLNFRGSSYNEQFF
>TRBV6-6|few
CASSYWGLGPTDTQYF
>TRBV7-9|many
CATRQGLTYEQYF
>TRBV3-1|many
CASSQAPATFSYNEQFF
>TRBV20-1|.
CSALPQGAQETQYF
>TRBV29-1|many
CSVDGQGGEKLFF
>TRBV7-8|.
CASSLGTADNSPLHF
>TRBV20-1|.
CSAGPQGARNTEAFF
>TRBV9|many
CASSSRTSGTTGELFF
>TRBV18|many
CASSHIGTTDTQYF
>TRBV28|.
CASSLRDRVGEQFF
>TRBV4-3|many
CASSQEFNSNQPQHF
>TRBV7-6|many
CASSLEFGTATGELFF
>TRBV20-1|many
CSARDASAGGLSDTQYF
>TRBV20-1|many
CSARDGGPESGVKTQYF
>TRBV7-2|.
CASRVGSTDTQYF
>TRBV29-1|many
CSAKEGHGEKLFF
>TRBV7-2|few
CASSSMDSQETQYF
>TRBV5-1|.
CASSLLAGKNNEQFF
>TRBV7-6|many
CASSLARDRGSGANVLTF
>TRBV3-1|.
CASSPSDGGTKNIQYF
>TRBV28|many
CASSLWSSGISYIQYF
>TRBV19|many
CASSPRTGSYEQYF
>TRBV20-1|many
CSAGGPGGTEAFF
>TRBV9|many
CASSPSGSAGELFF
>TRBV29-1|.
CSVGQGGNIQYF
>TRBV28|many
CASSLEANIQYF
>TRBV15|many
CATSRDYGDEQYF
>TRBV4-1|.
CASSQDSTSGRTDTQYF
>TRBV7-8|many
CASSRRTGIGTDTQYF
>TRBV29-1|few
CSVVYGSLNTGELFF
>TRBV29-1|many
CSVEVGRDGIQYF
>TRBV29-1|many
CSVESLAGINEQFF
>TRBV18|many
CASSPGIPDALWFF
>TRBV10-3|few
CAISERGGGFDEQFF
>TRBV6-5|few
CASTDSYEQYF
>TRBV6-1|many
CATTSGETGELFF
>TRBV20-1|many
CSAIPAANNEKLFF
>TRBV29-1|.
CSVEDSSSFEQYF
>TRBV12-3/TRBV12-4|many
CASSLTSGTEAFF
>TRBV3-1|many
CASSQGARGPEAFF
>TRBV7-2|many
CASGRREWVNEQFF
>TRBV7-9|many
CASEQGAVTGELFF
>TRBV14|many
CASSQDKWPGFFTDTQYF
>TRBV3-1|many
CASSDGLAGGHEQFF
>TRBV5-5|many
CASSFNRVSGNTIYF
>TRBV7-9|few
CASSILAGGSTDTQYF
>TRBV4-3|many
CASSQDAGIYNEQFF